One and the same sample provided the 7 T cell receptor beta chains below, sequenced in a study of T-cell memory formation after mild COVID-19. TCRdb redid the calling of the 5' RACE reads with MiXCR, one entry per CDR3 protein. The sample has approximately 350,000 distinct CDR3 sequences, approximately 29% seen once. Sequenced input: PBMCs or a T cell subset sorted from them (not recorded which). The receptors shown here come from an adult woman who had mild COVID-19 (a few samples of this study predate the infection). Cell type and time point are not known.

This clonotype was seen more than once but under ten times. CDR3 region: CSAAIYNEQFF. In nucleotides, the CDR3 is TGCAGTGCTGCAATATACAATGAGCAGTTCTTC. The gene calls are TRBV20-1 and TRBJ2-1; D is unclear. Germline-derived CDR1 and CDR2 are DFQATT and SNEGSKA (reference sequence). The CDR3 length is 11 residues. With 5 bases removed from V and 4 bases from J, the gap between germline ends came to 6 bases.

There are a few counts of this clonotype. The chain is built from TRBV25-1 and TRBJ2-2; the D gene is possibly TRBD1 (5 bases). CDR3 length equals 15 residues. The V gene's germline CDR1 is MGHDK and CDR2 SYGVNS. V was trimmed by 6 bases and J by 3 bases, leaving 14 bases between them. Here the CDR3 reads CASSRLQGYTGELFF. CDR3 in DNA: TGTGCCAGCAGCCGACTCCAGGGATACACCGGGGAGCTGTTTTTT. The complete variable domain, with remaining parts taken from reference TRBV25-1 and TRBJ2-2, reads EADIYQTPRYLVIGTGKKITLECSQTMGHDKMYWYQQDPGMELHLIHYSYGVNSTEKGDLSSESTVSRIRTEHFPLTLESARPSHTSQYLCASSRLQGYTGELFFGEGSRLTVL.

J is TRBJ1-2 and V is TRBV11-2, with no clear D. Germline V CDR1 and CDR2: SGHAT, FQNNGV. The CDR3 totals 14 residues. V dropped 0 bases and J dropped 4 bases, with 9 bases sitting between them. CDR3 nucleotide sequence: TGTGCCAGCAGCTTAGATGCCTCTATCTATGGCTACACCTTC. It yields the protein CASSLDASIYGYTF.

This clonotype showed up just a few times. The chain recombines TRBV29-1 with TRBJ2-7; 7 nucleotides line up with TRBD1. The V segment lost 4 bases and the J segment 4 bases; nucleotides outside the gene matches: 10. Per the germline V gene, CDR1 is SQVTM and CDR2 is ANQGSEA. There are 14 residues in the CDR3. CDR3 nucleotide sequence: TGCAGCGTTGTAGGGGCAGGGGGTGGTTACGAGCAGTACTTC. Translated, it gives CSVVGAGGGYEQYF.

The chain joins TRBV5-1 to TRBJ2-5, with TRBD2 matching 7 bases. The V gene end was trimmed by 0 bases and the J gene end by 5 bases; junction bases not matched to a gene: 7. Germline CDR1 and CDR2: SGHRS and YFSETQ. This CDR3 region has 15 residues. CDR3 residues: CASSLVAGVDETQYF. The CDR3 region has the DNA TGCGCCAGCAGCTTGGTTGCGGGAGTGGATGAGACCCAGTACTTC.

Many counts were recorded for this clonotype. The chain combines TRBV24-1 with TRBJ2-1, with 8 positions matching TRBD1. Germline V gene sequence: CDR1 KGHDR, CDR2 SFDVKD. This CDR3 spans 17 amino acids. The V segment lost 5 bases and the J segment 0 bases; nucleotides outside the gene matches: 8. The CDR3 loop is CATSGPDRGSSYNEQFF. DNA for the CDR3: TGTGCCACCAGTGGCCCTGACAGGGGTAGCTCCTACAATGAGCAGTTCTTC.

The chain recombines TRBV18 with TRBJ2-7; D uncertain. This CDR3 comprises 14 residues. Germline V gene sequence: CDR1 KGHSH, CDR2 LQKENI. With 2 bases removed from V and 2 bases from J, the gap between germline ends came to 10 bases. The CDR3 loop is CASSPGVKAYEQYF. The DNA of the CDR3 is TGTGCCAGCTCACCAGGGGTAAAGGCCTACGAGCAGTACTTC.